Each of the 9 T cell receptor beta chains below was sequenced from the same sample in a study of T-cell memory formation after mild COVID-19. Each CDR3 protein is one row after TCRdb ran MiXCR on the 5' RACE reads. The profile covers 95,000 to 110,000 distinct CDR3 sequences, with roughly an eighth appearing a single time and under 45% taken by the ten largest. The specimen sequenced was PBMCs or a T cell subset sorted from them (not recorded which). The source of these receptors is a man aged 18 to 35 who had mild COVID-19 (a few samples of this study predate the infection). Cell type and time point are not known.

This clonotype has only a few counts. This rearrangement joins TRBV5-5 to TRBJ2-1; 8 nucleotides agree with TRBD2. CDR3 length: 19 amino acids. The V gene's germline CDR1 is SGHKS and CDR2 YYEKEE (reference sequence). The J segment lost 5 bases and the V segment lost 4 bases, leaving 20 bases of the junction unmatched. DNA for the CDR3: TGTGCCAGCAGCCCGTGGGGTGTGTGGCGGGGGGTCACTCACAATGAGCAGTTCTTC. This gives the protein CASSPWGVWRGVTHNEQFF.

In its sample, this clonotype was seen a few times. J is TRBJ1-1 and V is TRBV12-3 or TRBV12-4; tentative D call: TRBD1 (6 bases). CDR3 length equals 14 residues. Trimming left V 5 bases short and J 2 bases short, with 12 bases between. Here the CDR3 reads CASSGTRLNTEAFF. CDR3 nucleotide sequence: TGTGCCAGCAGTGGGACAAGGCTTAACACTGAAGCTTTCTTT.

This clonotype was observed a handful of times. J is TRBJ1-2 and V is TRBV5-1, with 7 bases that match TRBD1. J gave up 5 bases and V 4 bases, and 11 bases lay outside the gene matches. Germline-derived CDR1 and CDR2 are SGHRS and YFSETQ. CDR3 length equals 15 residues. CDR3 DNA sequence: TGCGCCAGCAGCACGGGACAGAGGGGGTTTTATGGCTACACCTTC. Residues: CASSTGQRGFYGYTF.

The chain carries TRBV10-3 and TRBJ2-7, with 9 nucleotides matching TRBD1. Germline-derived CDR1 and CDR2 are ENHRY and SYGVKD. This CDR3 has 13 residues. The V and J ends lost 2 bases and 7 bases, in that order; junction bases with no gene match: 3. This CDR3 is CAISETGGQEQYV. The CDR3 nucleotides are TGTGCCATCAGTGAGACAGGGGGCCAGGAGCAGTACGTC.

V and J are TRBV7-6 and TRBJ2-1; D is unclear. Per the germline V gene, CDR1 is SGHVS and CDR2 is FNYEAQ. The CDR3 extends over 12 amino acids. V was cut by 3 bases and J by 7 bases, with 7 bases left in between. CDR3 sequence: CASSLAENEQFF. The CDR3 DNA sequence: TGTGCCAGCAGCTTGGCGGAAAATGAGCAGTTCTTC.

The chain joins TRBV9 to TRBJ2-7, with 8 bases fitting TRBD1. CDR3 length equals 15 residues. Per the germline V gene, CDR1 is SGDLS and CDR2 is YYNGEE. V lost 4 bases and J lost 4; bases outside the gene matches: 10. The CDR3 nucleotides read TGTGCCAGCAGCCCGGCCGGGACAGGTCCTTACGAGCAGTACTTC. Translated, it gives CASSPAGTGPYEQYF.

This chain joins TRBV7-9 and TRBJ1-2, with a possible D match to TRBD1 (6 bases). V lost 5 bases, J lost 8 bases, and 12 bases lay in between. This CDR3 spans 12 amino acids. Germline values: CDR1 SEHNR, CDR2 FQNEAQ (reference sequence). In DNA, the CDR3 is TGTGCCAGCAGCCCTGGGGGGGCCGGCTACACCTTC. It codes for CASSPGGAGYTF. Supplemented by reference TRBV7-9 and TRBJ1-2, the full variable domain reads DTGVSQNPRHKITKRGQNVTFRCDPISEHNRLYWYRQTLGQGPEFLTYFQNEAQLEKSRLLSDRFSAERPKGSFSTLEIQRTEQGDSAMYLCASSPGGAGYTFGSGTRLTVV.

The rearrangement links TRBV20-1 to TRBJ2-3, with D maybe TRBD1 (7 bases). The CDR3 runs 18 residues. Trimming cost V 3 bases and J 0 bases, with 22 bases left between them. CDR1 and CDR2 (germline): DFQATT, SNEGSKA (reference sequence). CDR3 residues: CSARDSGGGRGSTDTQYF. In nucleotides, the CDR3 is TGCAGTGCTAGGGACAGCGGAGGGGGCCGGGGAAGCACAGATACGCAGTATTTT.

The J gene is TRBJ1-2, the V gene TRBV6-5; maybe TRBD1 (5 bases). Germline values: CDR1 MNHEY, CDR2 SVGAGI. This CDR3 is built from 14 residues. With 6 bases removed from V and 2 bases from J, the gap between germline ends came to 13 bases. The CDR3: CASRAAGQNYGYTF. The DNA of the CDR3 is TGTGCCAGCAGGGCCGCGGGGCAGAACTATGGCTACACCTTC.